This TCR beta chain is from a study of neoadjuvant anti-PD-1 for oral cavity cancer (dated by TCRdb to about 2021). Background on the whole study: Before undergoing curative-intent surgical resection, most patients got three to four biweekly nivolumab doses at 3 mg/kg. Patients who did not progress were given a fourth nivolumab dose at about day 43 and had definitive surgical resection on days 50-56. Under RECIST 1.1, a patient counted as a responder if showing complete response, partial response or stable disease, and as a non-responder if showing progression. There were 12 patients in the parent correlative cohort, and the response rate was more than 25%. General conclusions and limits of the study: Greater tumor shrinkage was correlated with larger post-treatment sizes of preexisting intratumoral clones, suggesting that expansion of preexisting clones contributed to response. Higher pretreatment blood TCRbeta clonality and lower post-treatment tumor TCRbeta clonality were correlated with higher pretreatment blood Treg/Th17 ratios. Only a few patients per response group were included in the TCR analyses, and the authors called for validation in larger cohorts.

For this clone: There is no known antigen for this receptor. No per-base quality is available; no much larger clone lies one base away.

For survey sequencing, tumor libraries mostly used approximately 5 ug of input genomic DNA, with two replicates for each sample. Following the manufacturer's instructions, the team built TCRbeta libraries using the immunoSEQ hsTCRbeta kit. The completed libraries were mixed into a single pool at 3 nM, then sequenced with an Illumina NovaSeq 6000 S4 flow cell. In the original analysis: The immunoSEQ Analyzer was used for raw data preprocessing and quality control. The analysis was restricted to productive rearrangements, with each unique CDR3 amino acid sequence defining a clonotype. Repertoire clonality was estimated as the Gini-Simpson index, computed with the R package tcR. Student's t test was used to compare Gini indices, while Pearson correlation assessed associations with tumor size change. Entries here come from immuneACCESS through TCRdb and include only in-frame sequences with V and J called. Some clones fail to appear in such tables; in the studies checked, an unresolved V gene covers under half of the shortfall, and the cause of the remainder is unknown. V, J and clone size are those of that table, while D and trimming were read from the DNA. The sample table contains roughly 1,400 clones; only one count was recorded for about half of them. The ten largest clones capture approximately 18% of the sample.

Spanning cysteine to phenylalanine, the CDR3 consists of 14 amino acids. This entry keeps only the CDR3 DNA: 42 bases, framed from base 1. From a lookup of the germline V gene (reference sequence), CDR1 and CDR2 are SGHAT and FQDESV. The junction carries 18 bases between V and J, which are trimmed by 5 bases and 7 bases respectively. The time point label of this sample denotes: after neoadjuvant nivolumab, at surgical resection. The patients had newly diagnosed stage II-IVA oral cavity squamous cell carcinoma and had not received any prior systemic or radiation treatment. The cohort was composed of patients with HPV-negative, locally advanced oral cavity squamous cell carcinoma. Samples were obtained from a longitudinal correlative study of a single-arm phase II trial of neoadjuvant nivolumab in oral cavity squamous cell carcinoma. Genomic DNA-based TCRbeta sequencing was performed on subject-matched pre- and post-treatment PBMCs and tumors from three responders and three non-responders. Genomic DNA was isolated from tumor tissue using the Maxwell RSC DNA from Tissue kit.

This clonotype originated in a person between 40 and 80 years old with oral cavity squamous cell carcinoma. The sequenced sample was tumor tissue, obtained after nivolumab (anti-PD-1) treatment. The V gene is TRBV11-1 and the J gene is TRBJ2-7; a tentative D call is TRBD2 (5 bases match). The CDR3 protein sequence reads: CASSPVGNSREQYF. The DNA reads as follows: TGTGCCAGCAGCCCCGTCGGGAACTCAAGGGAGCAGTACTTC. Joined to the reference TRBV11-1 and TRBJ2-7 proteins, this CDR3 gives the full variable domain: EAEVAQSPRYKITEKSQAVAFWCDPISGHATLYWYRQILGQGPELLVQFQDESVVDDSQLPKDRFSAERLKGVDSTLKIQPAELGDSAMYLCASSPVGNSREQYFGPGTRLTVT.